This TCR beta chain was sequenced during a study of PD-1 blockade in classical Hodgkin lymphoma. Study conclusions and caveats: Causes of the repertoire differences remain undefined, possibly disease activity or prior therapy.

As concerns this clone: Its antigen is unknown.

The CDR3 extends over 18 amino acids. Trimming took 0 bases from V and 7 from J, leaving 24 bases between them. Germline CDR1 reads KGHSH; CDR2 reads LQKENI. Stated time point: cycle 4 day 1 (C4D1), after 5 to 7 weeks of nivolumab. Exposure to brentuximab vedotin varied, and each patient had relapsed following autologous stem cell transplantation. Starting with thawed PBMCs, CD4+ T cells were purified by magnetic negative selection. Patients had relapsed/refractory classical Hodgkin lymphoma with complete response, partial response or progressive disease as best response. TCRdb's copy holds only in-frame clones and misses some; the assay was immunoSEQ multiplex PCR. The sample has some 10,000 clones; approximately 80% are singletons.

The TCR was taken from a human donor with classical Hodgkin lymphoma. J is TRBJ1-1 and V is TRBV18; D is possibly TRBD1 (5 bases). The input for sequencing was CD4+ T cells from blood, taken before the fourth cycle of nivolumab. CDR3 sequence: CASSPPSAYGVRAGEAFF. The CDR3 DNA reads TGTGCCAGCTCACCACCGAGCGCTTATGGGGTCAGGGCGGGTGAAGCTTTCTTT.